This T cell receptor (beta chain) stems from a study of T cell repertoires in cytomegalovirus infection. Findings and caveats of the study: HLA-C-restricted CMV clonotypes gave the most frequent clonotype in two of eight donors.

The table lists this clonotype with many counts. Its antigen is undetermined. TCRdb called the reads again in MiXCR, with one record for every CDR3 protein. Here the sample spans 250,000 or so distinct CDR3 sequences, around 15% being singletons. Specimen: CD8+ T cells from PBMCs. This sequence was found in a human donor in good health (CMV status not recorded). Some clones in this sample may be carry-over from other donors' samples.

The CDR3 loop reads CASSNGLRDSNEKLFF. The CDR3 nucleotides read TGTGCCAGCAGCAACGGACTGAGGGATTCTAATGAAAAACTGTTTTTT. V usage is TRBV7-6 and J usage is TRBJ1-4; D remains unclear. The CDR3 extends over 16 amino acids. Germline loops: CDR1 SGHVS, CDR2 FNYEAQ. V lost 5 bases, J lost 3 bases, and 16 bases lay in between.